This TCR beta chain originates from a study of OX40 agonist ivuxolimab in advanced cancers. As for this clone: Its specificity is not known.

Germline-derived CDR1 and CDR2 are SQVTM and ANQGSEA. The CDR3 runs to 14 residues. V lost 4 bases, J lost 5 bases, and 5 bases stayed unmatched. Sequencing used immunoSEQ multiplex PCR; TCRdb keeps in-frame clones, though not all of them. Here the sample spans some 150,000 clones, just over 90% being singletons. Findings and caveats of the study: With doses of 0.1 to 3.0 mg/kg, CD4+ and CD8+ blood T cells had undergone clonal expansion by week 6.

Sequencing was performed on CD4+ or CD8+ T cells sorted from blood, taken in a trial of the OX40 agonist ivuxolimab. The chain couples TRBV29-1 to TRBJ1-6, with 7 positions matching TRBD1. The TCR sequence derives from an adult with an advanced solid tumor such as melanoma, head and neck, liver or kidney cancer. The CDR3 sequence: CSVGAGGDNSPLHF. As DNA, the CDR3 is TGCAGCGTTGGGGCAGGGGGTGATAATTCACCCCTCCACTTT.